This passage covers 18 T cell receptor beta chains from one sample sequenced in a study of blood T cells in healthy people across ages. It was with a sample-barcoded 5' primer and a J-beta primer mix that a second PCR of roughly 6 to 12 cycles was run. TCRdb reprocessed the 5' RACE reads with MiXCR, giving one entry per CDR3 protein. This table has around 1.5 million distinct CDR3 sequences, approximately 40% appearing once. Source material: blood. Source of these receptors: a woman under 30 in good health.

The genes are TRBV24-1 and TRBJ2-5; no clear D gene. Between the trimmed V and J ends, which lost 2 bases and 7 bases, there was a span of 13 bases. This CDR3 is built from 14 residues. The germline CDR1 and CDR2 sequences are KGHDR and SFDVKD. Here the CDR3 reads CATSDSVRDGTQYF. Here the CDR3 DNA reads TGTGCCACCAGTGATTCAGTTAGGGATGGGACCCAGTACTTC.

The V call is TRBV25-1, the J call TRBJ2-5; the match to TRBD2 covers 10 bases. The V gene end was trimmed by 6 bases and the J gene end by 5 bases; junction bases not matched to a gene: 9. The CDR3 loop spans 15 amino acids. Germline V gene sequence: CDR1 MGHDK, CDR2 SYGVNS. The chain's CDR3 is CASRSGLADSETQYF. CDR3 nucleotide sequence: TGTGCCAGCAGATCCGGACTAGCGGACTCGGAGACCCAGTACTTC.

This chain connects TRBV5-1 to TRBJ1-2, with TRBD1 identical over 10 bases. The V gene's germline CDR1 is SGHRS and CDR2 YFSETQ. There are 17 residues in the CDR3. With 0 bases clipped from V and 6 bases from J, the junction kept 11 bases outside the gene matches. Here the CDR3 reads CASSLAGRGQGTDGYTF. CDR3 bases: TGCGCCAGCAGCTTGGCTGGGCGGGGACAGGGGACGGATGGCTACACCTTC.

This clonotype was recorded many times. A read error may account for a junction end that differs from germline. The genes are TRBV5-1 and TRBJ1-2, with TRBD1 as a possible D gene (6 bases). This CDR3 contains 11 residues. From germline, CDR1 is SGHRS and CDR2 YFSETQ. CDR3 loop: CASSSGDGYTF. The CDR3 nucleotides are TGTGCCAGCAGTTCAGGGGATGGCTACACCTTC.

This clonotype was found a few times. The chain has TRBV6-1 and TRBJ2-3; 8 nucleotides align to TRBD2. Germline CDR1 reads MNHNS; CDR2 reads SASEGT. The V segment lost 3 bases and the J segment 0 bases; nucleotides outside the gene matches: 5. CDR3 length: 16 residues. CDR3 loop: CASSDSPSGSTDTQYF. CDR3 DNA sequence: TGTGCCAGCAGTGATTCGCCTAGCGGGAGCACAGATACGCAGTATTTT.

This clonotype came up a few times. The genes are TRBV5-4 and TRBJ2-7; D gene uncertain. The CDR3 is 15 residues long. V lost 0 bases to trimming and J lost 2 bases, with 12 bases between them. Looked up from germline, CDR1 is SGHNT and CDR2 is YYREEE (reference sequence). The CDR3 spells CASSLVARSTYEQYF. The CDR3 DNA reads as TGTGCCAGCAGCTTGGTGGCGCGGAGTACCTACGAGCAGTACTTC.

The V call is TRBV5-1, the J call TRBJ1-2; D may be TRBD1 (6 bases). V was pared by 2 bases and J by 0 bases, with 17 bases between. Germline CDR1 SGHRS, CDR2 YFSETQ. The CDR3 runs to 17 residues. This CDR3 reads CASSFLPWTETNYGYTF. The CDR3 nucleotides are TGCGCCAGCAGCTTTTTACCCTGGACAGAGACTAACTATGGCTACACCTTC.

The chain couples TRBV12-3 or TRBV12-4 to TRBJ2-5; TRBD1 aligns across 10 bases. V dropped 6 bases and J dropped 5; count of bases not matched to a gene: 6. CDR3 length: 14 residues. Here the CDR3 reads CASRWDRGSETQYF. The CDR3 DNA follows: TGTGCCAGCAGGTGGGACAGGGGAAGTGAGACCCAGTACTTC.

This CDR3 reads CASSYTRGGRGYGYTF. The CDR3, as DNA: TGTGCCAGCAGCTACACCAGAGGGGGCCGGGGATATGGCTACACCTTC. The J gene is TRBJ1-2, the V gene TRBV7-9; TRBD1 aligns across 7 bases. CDR1 is SEHNR and CDR2 is FQNEAQ in the germline V gene (reference sequence). J was trimmed by 5 bases and V by 4 bases; bases with no gene match: 13. The CDR3 is 16 residues long.

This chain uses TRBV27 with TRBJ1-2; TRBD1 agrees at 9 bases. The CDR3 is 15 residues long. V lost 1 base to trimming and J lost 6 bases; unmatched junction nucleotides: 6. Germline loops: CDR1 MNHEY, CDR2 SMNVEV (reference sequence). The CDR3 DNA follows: TGTGCCAGCAGTTTATACTCCGGACAGGGGAATGGCTACACCTTC. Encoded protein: CASSLYSGQGNGYTF.

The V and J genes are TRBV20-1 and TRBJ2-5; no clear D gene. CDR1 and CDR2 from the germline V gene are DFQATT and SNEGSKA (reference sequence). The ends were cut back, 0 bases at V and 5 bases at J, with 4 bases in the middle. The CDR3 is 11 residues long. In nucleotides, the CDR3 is TGCAGTGCTAGAGATTGGGAGACCCAGTACTTC. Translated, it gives CSARDWETQYF.

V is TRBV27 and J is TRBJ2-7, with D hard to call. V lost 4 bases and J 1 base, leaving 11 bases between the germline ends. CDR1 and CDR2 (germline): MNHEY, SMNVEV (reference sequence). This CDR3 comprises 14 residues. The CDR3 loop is CASSSKAFSYEQYF. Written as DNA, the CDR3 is TGTGCCAGCAGTTCCAAGGCTTTTTCCTACGAGCAGTACTTC.

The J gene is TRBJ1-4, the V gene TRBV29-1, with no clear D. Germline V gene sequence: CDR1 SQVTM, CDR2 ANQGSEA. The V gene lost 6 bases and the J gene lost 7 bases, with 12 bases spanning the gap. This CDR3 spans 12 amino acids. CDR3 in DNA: TGCAGCGTCCTCCGGGGAAGTGAAAAACTGTTTTTT. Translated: CSVLRGSEKLFF. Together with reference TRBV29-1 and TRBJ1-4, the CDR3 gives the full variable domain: SAVISQKPSRDICQRGTSLTIQCQVDSQVTMMFWYRQQPGQSLTLIATANQGSEATYESGFVIDKFPISRPNLTFSTLTVSNMSPEDSSIYLCSVLRGSEKLFFGSGTQLSVL.

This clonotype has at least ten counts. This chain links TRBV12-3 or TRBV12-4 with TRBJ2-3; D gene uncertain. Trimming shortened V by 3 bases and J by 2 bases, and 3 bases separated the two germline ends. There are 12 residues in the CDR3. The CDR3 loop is CASSFYTDTQYF. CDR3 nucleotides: TGTGCCAGCAGTTTCTACACAGATACGCAGTATTTT.

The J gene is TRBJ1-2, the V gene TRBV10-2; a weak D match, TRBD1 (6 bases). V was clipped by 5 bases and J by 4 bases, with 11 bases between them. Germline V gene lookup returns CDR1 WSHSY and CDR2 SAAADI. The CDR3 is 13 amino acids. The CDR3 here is CASSPGEPYGYTF. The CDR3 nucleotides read TGCGCCAGCAGTCCAGGGGAGCCCTATGGCTACACCTTC.

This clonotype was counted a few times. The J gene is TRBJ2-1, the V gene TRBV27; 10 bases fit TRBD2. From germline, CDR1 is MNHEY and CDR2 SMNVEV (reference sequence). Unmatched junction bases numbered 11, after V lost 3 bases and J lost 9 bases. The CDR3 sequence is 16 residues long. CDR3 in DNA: TGTGCCAGCAGTTTTTCCTCTAGCGGGGGAGGGGGTGAGCAGTTCTTC. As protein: CASSFSSSGGGGEQFF.

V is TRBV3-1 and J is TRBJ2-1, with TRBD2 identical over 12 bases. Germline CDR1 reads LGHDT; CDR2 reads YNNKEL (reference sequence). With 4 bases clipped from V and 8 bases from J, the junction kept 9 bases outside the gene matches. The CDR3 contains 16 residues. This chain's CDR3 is CASSLKTSGRKDEQFF. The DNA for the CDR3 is TGTGCCAGCAGCCTAAAGACTAGCGGGAGAAAAGATGAGCAGTTCTTC.

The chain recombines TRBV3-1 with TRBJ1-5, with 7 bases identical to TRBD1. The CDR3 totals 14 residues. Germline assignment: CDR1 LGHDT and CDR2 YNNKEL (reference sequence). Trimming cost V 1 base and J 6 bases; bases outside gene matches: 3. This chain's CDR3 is CASSQGPGGQPQHF. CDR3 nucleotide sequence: TGTGCCAGCAGCCAAGGGCCAGGGGGTCAGCCCCAGCATTTT.